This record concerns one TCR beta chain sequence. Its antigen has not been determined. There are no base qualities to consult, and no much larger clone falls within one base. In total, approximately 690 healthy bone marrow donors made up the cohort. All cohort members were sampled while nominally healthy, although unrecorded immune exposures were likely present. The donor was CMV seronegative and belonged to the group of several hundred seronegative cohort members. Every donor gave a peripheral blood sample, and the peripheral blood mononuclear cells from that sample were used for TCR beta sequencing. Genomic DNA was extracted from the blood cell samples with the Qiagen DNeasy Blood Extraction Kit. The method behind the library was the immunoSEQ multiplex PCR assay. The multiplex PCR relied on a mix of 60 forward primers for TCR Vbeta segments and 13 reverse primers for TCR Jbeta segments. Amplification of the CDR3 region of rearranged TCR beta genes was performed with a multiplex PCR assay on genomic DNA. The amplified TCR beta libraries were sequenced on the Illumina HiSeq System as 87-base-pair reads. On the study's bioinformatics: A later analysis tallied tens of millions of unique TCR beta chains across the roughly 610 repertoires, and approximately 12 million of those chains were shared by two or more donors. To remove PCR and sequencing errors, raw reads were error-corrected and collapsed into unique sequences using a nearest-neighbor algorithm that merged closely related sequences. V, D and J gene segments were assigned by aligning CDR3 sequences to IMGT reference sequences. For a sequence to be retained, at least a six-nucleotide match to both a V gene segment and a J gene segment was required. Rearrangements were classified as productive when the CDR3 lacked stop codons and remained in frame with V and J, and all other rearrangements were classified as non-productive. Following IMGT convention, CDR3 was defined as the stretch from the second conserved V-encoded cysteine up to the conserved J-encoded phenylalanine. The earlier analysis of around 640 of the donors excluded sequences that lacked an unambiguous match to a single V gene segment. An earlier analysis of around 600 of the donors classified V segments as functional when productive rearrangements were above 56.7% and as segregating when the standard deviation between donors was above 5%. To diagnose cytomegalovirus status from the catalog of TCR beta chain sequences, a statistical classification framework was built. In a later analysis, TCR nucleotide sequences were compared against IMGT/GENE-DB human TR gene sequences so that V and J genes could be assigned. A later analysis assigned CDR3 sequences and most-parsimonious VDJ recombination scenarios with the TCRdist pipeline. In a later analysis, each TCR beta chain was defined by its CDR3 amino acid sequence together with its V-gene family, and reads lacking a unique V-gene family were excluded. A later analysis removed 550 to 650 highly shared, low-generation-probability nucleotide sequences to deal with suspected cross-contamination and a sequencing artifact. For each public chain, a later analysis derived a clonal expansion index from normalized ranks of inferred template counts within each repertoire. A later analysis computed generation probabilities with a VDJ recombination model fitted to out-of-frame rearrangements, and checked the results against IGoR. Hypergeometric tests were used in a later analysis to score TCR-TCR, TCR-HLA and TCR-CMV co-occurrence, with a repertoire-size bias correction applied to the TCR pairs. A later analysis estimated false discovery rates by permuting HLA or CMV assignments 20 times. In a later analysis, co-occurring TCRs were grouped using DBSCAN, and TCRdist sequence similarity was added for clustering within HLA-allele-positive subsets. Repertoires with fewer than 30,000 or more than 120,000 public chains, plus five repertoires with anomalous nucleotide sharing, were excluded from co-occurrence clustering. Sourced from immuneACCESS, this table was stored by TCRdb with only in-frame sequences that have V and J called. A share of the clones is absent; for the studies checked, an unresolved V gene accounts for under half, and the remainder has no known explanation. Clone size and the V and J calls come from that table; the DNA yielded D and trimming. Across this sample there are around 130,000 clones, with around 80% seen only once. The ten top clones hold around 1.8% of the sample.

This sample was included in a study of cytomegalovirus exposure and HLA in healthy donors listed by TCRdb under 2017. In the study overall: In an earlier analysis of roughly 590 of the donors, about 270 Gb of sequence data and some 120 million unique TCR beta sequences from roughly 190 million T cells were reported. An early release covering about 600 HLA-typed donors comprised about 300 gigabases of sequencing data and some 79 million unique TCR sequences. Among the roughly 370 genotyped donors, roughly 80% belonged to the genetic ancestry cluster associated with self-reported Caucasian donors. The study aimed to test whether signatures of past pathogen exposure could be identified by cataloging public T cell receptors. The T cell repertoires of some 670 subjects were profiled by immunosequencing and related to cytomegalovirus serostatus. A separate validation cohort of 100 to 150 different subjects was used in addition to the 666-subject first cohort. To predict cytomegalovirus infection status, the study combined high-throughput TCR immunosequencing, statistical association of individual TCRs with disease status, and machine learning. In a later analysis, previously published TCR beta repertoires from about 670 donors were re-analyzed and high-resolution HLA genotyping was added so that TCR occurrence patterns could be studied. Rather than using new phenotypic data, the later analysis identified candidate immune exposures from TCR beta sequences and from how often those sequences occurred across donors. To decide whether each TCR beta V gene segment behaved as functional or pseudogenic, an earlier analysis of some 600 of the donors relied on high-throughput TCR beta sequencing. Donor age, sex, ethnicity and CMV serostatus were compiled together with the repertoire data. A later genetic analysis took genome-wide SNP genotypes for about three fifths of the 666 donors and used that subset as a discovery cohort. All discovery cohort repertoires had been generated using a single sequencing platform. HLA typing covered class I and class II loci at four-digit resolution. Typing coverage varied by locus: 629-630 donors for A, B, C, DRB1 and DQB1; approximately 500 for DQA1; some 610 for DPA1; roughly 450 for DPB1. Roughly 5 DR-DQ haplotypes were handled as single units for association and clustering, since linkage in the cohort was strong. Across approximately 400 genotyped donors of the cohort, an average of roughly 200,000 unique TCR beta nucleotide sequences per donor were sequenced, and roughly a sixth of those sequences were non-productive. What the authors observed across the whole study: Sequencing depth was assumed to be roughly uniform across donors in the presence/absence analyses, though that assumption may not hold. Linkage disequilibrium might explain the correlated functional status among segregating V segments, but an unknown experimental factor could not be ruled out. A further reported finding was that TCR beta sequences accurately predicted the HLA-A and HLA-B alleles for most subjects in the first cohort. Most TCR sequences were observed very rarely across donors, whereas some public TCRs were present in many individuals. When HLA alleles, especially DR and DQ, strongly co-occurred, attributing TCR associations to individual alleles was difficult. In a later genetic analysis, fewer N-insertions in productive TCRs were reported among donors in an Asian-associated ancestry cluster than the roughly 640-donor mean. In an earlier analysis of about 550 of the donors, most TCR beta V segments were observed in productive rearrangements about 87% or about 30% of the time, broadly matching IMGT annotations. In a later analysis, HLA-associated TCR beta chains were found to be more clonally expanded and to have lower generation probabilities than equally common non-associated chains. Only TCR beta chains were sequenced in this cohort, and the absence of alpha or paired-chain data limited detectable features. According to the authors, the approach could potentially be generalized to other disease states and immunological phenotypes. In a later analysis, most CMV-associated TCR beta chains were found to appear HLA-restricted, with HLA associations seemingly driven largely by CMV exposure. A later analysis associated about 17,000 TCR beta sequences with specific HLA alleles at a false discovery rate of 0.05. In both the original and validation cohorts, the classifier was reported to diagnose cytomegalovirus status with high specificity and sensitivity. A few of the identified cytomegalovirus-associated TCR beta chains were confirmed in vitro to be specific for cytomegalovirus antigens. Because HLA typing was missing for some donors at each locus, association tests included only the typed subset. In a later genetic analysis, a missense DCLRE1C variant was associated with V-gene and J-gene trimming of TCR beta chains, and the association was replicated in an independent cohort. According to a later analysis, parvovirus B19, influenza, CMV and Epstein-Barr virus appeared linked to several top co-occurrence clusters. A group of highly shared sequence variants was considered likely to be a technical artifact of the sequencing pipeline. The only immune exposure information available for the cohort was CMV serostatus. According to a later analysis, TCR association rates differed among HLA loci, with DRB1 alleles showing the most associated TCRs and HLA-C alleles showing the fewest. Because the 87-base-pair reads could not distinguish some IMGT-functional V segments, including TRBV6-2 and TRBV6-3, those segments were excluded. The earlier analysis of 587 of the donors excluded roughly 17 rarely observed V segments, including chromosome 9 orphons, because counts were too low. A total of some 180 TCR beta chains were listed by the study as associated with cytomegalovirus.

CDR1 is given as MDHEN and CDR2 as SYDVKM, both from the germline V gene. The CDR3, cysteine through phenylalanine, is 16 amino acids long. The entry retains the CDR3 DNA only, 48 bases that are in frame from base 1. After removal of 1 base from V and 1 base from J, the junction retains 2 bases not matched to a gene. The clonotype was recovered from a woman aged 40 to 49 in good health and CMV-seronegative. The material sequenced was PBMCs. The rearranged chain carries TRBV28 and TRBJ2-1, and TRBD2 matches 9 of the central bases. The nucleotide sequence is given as TGTGCCAGCAGTTTATCTAGCGGGGTGTCCTACAATGAGCAGTTCTTC. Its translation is CASSLSSGVSYNEQFF.